Following are 25 T cell receptor beta chains from one sample sequenced in a study of CD8 T cells in Susac syndrome. An amount of RNA that ranged from roughly 0.5 to 1 ug was reverse transcribed with random hexamers. TCRdb used MiXCR to reprocess the immunoSEQ multiplex PCR reads, holding one entry per CDR3 protein. This sample has more than 200,000 distinct CDR3 sequences, with around 95% found just once. Sequencing input: CD4+ T cells from PBMCs. These receptor sequences come from a human donor with multiple sclerosis.

This chain uses TRBV28 with TRBJ2-4, with D maybe TRBD2 (5 bases). Germline loops: CDR1 MDHEN, CDR2 SYDVKM. The CDR3 length is 14 residues. V was trimmed by 8 bases and J by 0 bases, leaving 11 bases between them. The CDR3 sequence is CASRGELAKNIQYF. CDR3 nucleotides: TGTGCCAGCCGGGGTGAGCTAGCCAAAAACATTCAGTACTTC. The full variable domain, rest sourced from reference TRBV28 and TRBJ2-4, is DVKVTQSSRYLVKRTGEKVFLECVQDMDHENMFWYRQDPGLGLRLIYFSYDVKMKEKGDIPEGYSVSREKKERFSLILESASTNQTSMYLCASRGELAKNIQYFGAGTRLSVL.

The genes are TRBV13 and TRBJ2-2; no definite D call. This CDR3 is built from 15 residues. Trimming removed 5 bases at V and 1 base at J, with 11 bases between. From germline, CDR1 is PRHDT and CDR2 FYEKMQ (reference sequence). CDR3 sequence (DNA): TGTGCCAGCAGCGCAGACCAAAGGAACACCGGGGAGCTGTTTTTT. It specifies CASSADQRNTGELFF.

The V gene is TRBV7-2, the J gene TRBJ2-2; D is ambiguous. The germline V gene has CDR1 SGHTA and CDR2 FQGNSA. The CDR3 contains 13 residues. V was clipped by 1 base and J by 5 bases, with 5 bases between them. CDR3 protein: CASSLVATGELFF. DNA for the CDR3: TGTGCCAGCAGCTTAGTGGCGACCGGGGAGCTGTTTTTT.

The chain employs TRBV29-1 and TRBJ2-3; a weak D match, TRBD2 (5 bases). Germline V lookup: CDR1 SQVTM, CDR2 ANQGSEA. Trimming left V 7 bases short and J 14 bases short, with 22 bases between. The CDR3 has 12 amino acids. The CDR3: CSAETPGLSGYF. For the CDR3, the DNA is TGCAGCGCAGAAACCCCGGGATTATCGGGGTATTTT.

This chain connects TRBV9 to TRBJ2-2; 8 positions match TRBD1. Germline CDR1 is SGDLS and CDR2 is YYNGEE. Trimming removed 4 bases from V and 2 bases from J; junction bases left unmatched: 13. CDR3 length equals 18 residues. For the CDR3, the DNA is TGTGCCAGCAGCATCCGTACCCGGACAGGGCCTAACACCGGGGAGCTGTTTTTT. Its translation is CASSIRTRTGPNTGELFF. The full variable domain, completed using reference TRBV9 and TRBJ2-2, is DSGVTQTPKHLITATGQRVTLRCSPRSGDLSVYWYQQSLDQGLQFLIQYYNGEERAKGNILERFSAQQFPDLHSELNLSSLELGDSALYFCASSIRTRTGPNTGELFFGEGSRLTVL.

The V gene is TRBV29-1, the J gene TRBJ1-5; possible D gene TRBD1, 5 bases. The V gene's germline CDR1 is SQVTM and CDR2 ANQGSEA. The V end lost 6 bases, the J end lost 0 bases, and 9 bases lay between the germline ends. This CDR3 has 13 amino acids. The chain's CDR3 is CSVGGFSNQPQHF. The DNA for the CDR3 is TGCAGCGTCGGGGGATTTAGCAATCAGCCCCAGCATTTT.

The sample holds one count of this clonotype. The chain joins TRBV7-6 to TRBJ2-5; D perhaps matches TRBD1 (6 bases). V was pared by 1 base and J by 0 bases, with 12 bases between. The CDR3 extends over 16 amino acids. Germline V gives CDR1 SGHVS, CDR2 FNYEAQ. The CDR3 bases are TGTGCCAGCAGCTTAGGGATACAGGGATACCAAGAGACCCAGTACTTC. Amino acids: CASSLGIQGYQETQYF.

The V gene is TRBV5-1, the J gene TRBJ2-5; a possible D gene is TRBD2 (6 bases). The CDR3 totals 16 residues. Looked up from germline, CDR1 is SGHRS and CDR2 is YFSETQ. The germline V and J ends were trimmed by 0 bases and 5 bases, with 17 bases remaining between them. The chain's CDR3 is CASSLAGLLGAETQYF. CDR3 bases: TGCGCCAGCAGCTTGGCGGGACTCCTCGGGGCCGAGACCCAGTACTTC.

Only one count was recorded for this clonotype. This chain links TRBV21-1 with TRBJ1-5. TRBV21-1 is assigned pseudogene status. The CDR3 has 11 amino acids. The CDR3 region has the DNA TGTGCCAGCAGCAAATATCAGCCACAGCATTTT. Translating it yields CASSKYQPQHF.

This chain joins TRBV4-1 and TRBJ2-5, with D possibly TRBD2 on 6 matching bases. This CDR3 has 15 amino acids. V shed 7 bases and J shed 5 bases, with 20 bases lying between them. Germline-derived CDR1 and CDR2 are MGHRA and YSYEKL. As DNA, the CDR3 is TGCGCCAGCACCGGAGGGGTTATTGGAGGGGAGACCCAGTACTTC. Its protein product is CASTGGVIGGETQYF.

The CDR3 sequence is CASSLVGADTIYF. The CDR3 DNA follows: TGCGCCAGCAGCTTGGTGGGGGCTGACACCATATATTTT. The chain employs TRBV5-1 and TRBJ1-3, with D perhaps matching TRBD1 (6 bases). CDR3 length: 13 residues. Per germline, CDR1 SGHRS and CDR2 YFSETQ. Trimming took off 0 bases at V and 8 bases at J, with 9 bases between the two ends. Looking up the rest from reference TRBV5-1 and TRBJ1-3 gives the full variable domain: KAGVTQTPRYLIKTRGQQVTLSCSPISGHRSVSWYQQTPGQGLQFLFEYFSETQRNKGNFPGRFSGRQFSNSRSEMNVSTLELGDSALYLCASSLVGADTIYFGEGSWLTVV.

The rearrangement uses TRBV18 and TRBJ1-1; no clear D gene. CDR1 KGHSH and CDR2 LQKENI come from the germline V gene. The V end lost 1 base, the J end lost 1 base, and 7 bases lay between the germline ends. The CDR3 is 14 residues long. In DNA, the CDR3 is TGTGCCAGCTCACCACTCTCAGCGAACACTGAAGCTTTCTTT. Protein sequence: CASSPLSANTEAFF.

The V and J genes are TRBV2 and TRBJ2-7; possibly TRBD2 for D (5 bases). The germline V gene encodes CDR1 SNHLY and CDR2 FYNNEI. Trimming cost V 0 bases and J 2 bases, with 5 bases left between them. The CDR3 contains 13 residues. The CDR3 DNA is TGTGCCAGCAGTGAAGCGGGAGCCTACGAGCAGTACGTC. This translates into CASSEAGAYEQYV.

The table lists this clonotype with a few counts. The chain uses TRBV6-5 and TRBJ1-1; D unclear. The germline CDR1 and CDR2 sequences are MNHEY and SVGAGI. CDR3 size: 12 residues. Trimming removed 8 bases from V and 1 base from J, with 8 bases in between. CDR3 in amino acids: CASGNPNTEAFF. The CDR3, as DNA: TGTGCCAGCGGCAACCCGAACACTGAAGCTTTCTTT.

This clonotype was seen a single time. The chain has TRBV6-1 and TRBJ1-6, with 9 bases aligning to TRBD1. Losses at the gene ends were 4 bases for V and 6 bases for J; bases not matched to a gene: 1. The CDR3 sequence is 14 residues long. Germline lookup yields CDR1 MNHNS and CDR2 SASEGT. In nucleotides, the CDR3 is TGTGCCAGCAGTGCGGACAGGGGTAATTCACCCCTCCACTTT. This translates into CASSADRGNSPLHF.

The genes are TRBV20-1 and TRBJ1-1, with D maybe TRBD1 (5 bases). The CDR3 runs 13 residues. The V gene lost 6 bases and the J gene lost 4 bases, with 15 bases spanning the gap. Germline-derived CDR1 and CDR2 are DFQATT and SNEGSKA (reference sequence). The CDR3 reads CSAIPSGPTEAFF. The CDR3 nucleotides are TGCAGTGCCATACCCTCAGGGCCCACTGAAGCTTTCTTT.

V usage is TRBV2 and J usage is TRBJ2-3, with D uncertain. Per germline, CDR1 SNHLY and CDR2 FYNNEI. V was pared by 4 bases and J by 5 bases, with 7 bases between. This CDR3 is built from 12 residues. The CDR3 loop is CASSVGVDTQYF. CDR3 coding DNA: TGTGCCAGCAGTGTTGGGGTAGATACGCAGTATTTT.

The chain employs TRBV18 and TRBJ2-2; D not certain. The CDR3 runs 18 residues. Deletions cut 1 base from V and 0 bases from J, with 15 bases between. Germline V gene sequence: CDR1 KGHSH, CDR2 LQKENI. CDR3 sequence (DNA): TGTGCCAGCTCACCACGGGTACAGTCGAACACGAACACCGGGGAGCTGTTTTTT. Amino acids: CASSPRVQSNTNTGELFF.

The chain is built from TRBV2 and TRBJ2-7; the match to TRBD2 covers 12 bases. After removal of 5 bases from V and 3 bases from J, the junction contained 2 bases not matched to a gene. Germline V gene data show CDR1 as SNHLY and CDR2 as FYNNEI. This CDR3 comprises 14 residues. In DNA, the CDR3 is TGTGCCAGCAGTAGGACTAGCGGGATCTACGAGCAGTACGTC. It specifies CASSRTSGIYEQYV.

This clonotype was seen only a few times. This chain joins TRBV19 and TRBJ2-7; D perhaps matches TRBD1 (6 bases). This CDR3 spans 13 amino acids. Germline V gene sequence: CDR1 LNHDA, CDR2 SQIVND (reference sequence). V lost 1 base, J lost 5 bases, and 9 bases lay in between. The CDR3 DNA sequence: TGTGCCAGTAGTATAGGCAGGGGCGACGAGCAGTACTTC. This codes for CASSIGRGDEQYF.

The V and J genes are TRBV7-8 and TRBJ2-3; D is unresolved. CDR1 SGHVS and CDR2 FQNEAQ come from the germline V gene. The CDR3 length is 15 residues. With 1 base removed from V and 6 bases from J, the gap between germline ends came to 14 bases. The CDR3 region has the DNA TGTGCCAGCAGCTTAGAGCGTATGAGCAGGGATACGCAGTATTTT. Encoded protein: CASSLERMSRDTQYF.

This clonotype was detected only once. The rearrangement links TRBV4-1 to TRBJ2-3; D uncertain. The CDR3 is made up of 13 amino acids. Germline lookup yields CDR1 MGHRA and CDR2 YSYEKL. V was pared by 3 bases and J by 2 bases, with 6 bases between. CDR3 amino acids: CASSQIVTDTQYF. DNA of the CDR3: TGCGCCAGCAGCCAGATAGTCACAGATACGCAGTATTTT.

The rearrangement uses TRBV6-5 and TRBJ2-2, with D tentatively TRBD1 or TRBD2 (5 bases each). In germline, CDR1 is MNHEY, CDR2 SVGAGI. The CDR3 length is 20 residues. Trimming took 0 bases from V and 4 from J, leaving 24 bases between them. CDR3 sequence: CASSYSTPPSRVASTGELFF. The CDR3 DNA is TGTGCCAGCAGTTACTCTACCCCCCCTAGCAGGGTCGCTTCCACCGGGGAGCTGTTTTTT.

The V and J genes are TRBV7-7 and TRBJ2-1; TRBD1 agrees at 7 bases. Germline V gives CDR1 SSHAT, CDR2 FNYEAQ (reference sequence). The length of the CDR3 is 15 residues. Trimming took 5 bases from V and 7 from J; bases not matched to a gene: 11. CDR3 protein: CASSVDQTGINEQFF. The DNA of the CDR3 is TGTGCCAGCAGCGTCGACCAGACAGGGATTAATGAGCAGTTCTTC.

The chain joins TRBV6-2 or TRBV6-3 to TRBJ2-1, with D maybe TRBD2 (6 bases). This CDR3 contains 13 residues. CDR1 is MNHEY, CDR2 SVGEGT, per germline. The chain's CDR3 is CAARGSSYNEQFF. CDR3 DNA sequence: TGTGCAGCCCGGGGGAGCTCCTACAATGAGCAGTTCTTC.